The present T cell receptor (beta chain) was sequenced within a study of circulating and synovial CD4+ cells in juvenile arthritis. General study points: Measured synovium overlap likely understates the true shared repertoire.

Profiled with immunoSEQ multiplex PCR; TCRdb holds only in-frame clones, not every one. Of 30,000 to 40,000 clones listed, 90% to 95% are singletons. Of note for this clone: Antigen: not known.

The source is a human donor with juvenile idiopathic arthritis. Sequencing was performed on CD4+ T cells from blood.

The CDR3 reads CASSATQGAPINSPLHF. In DNA, the CDR3 is TGTGCCAGCAGTGCGACTCAGGGGGCTCCGATTAATTCACCCCTCCACTTT. The genes are TRBV2 and TRBJ1-6, with 8 positions matching TRBD1. The germline V gene has CDR1 SNHLY and CDR2 FYNNEI. Germline trimming cut 4 bases from V and 6 bases from J; bases unmatched to any gene: 11. This CDR3 is built from 17 residues.